What follows are 5 T cell receptor beta chains derived from one specimen sequenced in a study of beta chain features in type 1 diabetes. Overall study results and limits: When Type 1 diabetes patients were examined, their TCRB CDR3s proved moderately but significantly shorter in all four CD4+ subsets.

cDNA synthesis used the whole RNA isolate, giving expressed TCRB sequences. Here immunoSEQ multiplex PCR was the method, and the copy in TCRdb shows in-frame clones only, minus some. The repertoire has 95,000 to 150,000 clones, roughly 15% of them found once; the top ten carry 2.3%. The antigens of these receptors remain unknown. Material: central memory CD4+ T cells from blood. Source of these receptors: a man aged 30-40 years with type 1 diabetes.

The V gene is TRBV2, the J gene TRBJ2-2; D is undetermined. With 2 bases removed from V and 8 bases from J, the gap between germline ends came to 3 bases. In germline, CDR1 is SNHLY, CDR2 FYNNEI. This CDR3 region has 11 residues. CDR3 protein: CASSEIGELFF. The CDR3 DNA reads as TGTGCCAGCAGTGAAATAGGGGAGCTGTTTTTT. The full variable domain, with the rest looked up from reference TRBV2 and TRBJ2-2, is EPEVTQTPSHQVTQMGQEVILRCVPISNHLYFYWYRQILGQKVEFLVSFYNNEISEKSEIFDDQFSVERPDGSNFTLKIRSTKLEDSAMYFCASSEIGELFFGEGSRLTVL.

The chain carries TRBV5-4 and TRBJ1-2; D perhaps matches TRBD1 (5 bases). Trimming removed 4 bases from V and 2 bases from J, with 9 bases in between. The CDR3 covers 13 residues. CDR1 is SGHNT, CDR2 YYREEE, per germline (reference sequence). DNA for the CDR3: TGTGCCAGCAGCCCGGACAAAAACTATGGCTACACCTTC. It is translated as CASSPDKNYGYTF.

This clone was observed a handful of times. CDR3 DNA sequence: TGTGCCAGCAGCTTAGACAGGGCTGGAAACACCATATATTTT. It translates to CASSLDRAGNTIYF. This chain connects TRBV7-9 to TRBJ1-3, with a possible D match to TRBD1 (6 bases). The CDR3 length is 14 residues. Trimming shortened V by 1 base and J by 2 bases, and 6 bases separated the two germline ends. The V gene's germline CDR1 is SEHNR and CDR2 FQNEAQ (reference sequence).

This clone showed up just a few times. The gene calls are TRBV20-1 and TRBJ2-3; no definite D call. The CDR3 contains 11 residues. Germline lookup yields CDR1 DFQATT and CDR2 SNEGSKA (reference sequence). Trimming removed 3 bases from V and 4 bases from J, with 5 bases in between. This CDR3 reads CSASSADTQYF. CDR3 coding DNA: TGCAGTGCTAGTAGTGCAGATACGCAGTATTTT.

A few counts support this clone. V and J are TRBV27 and TRBJ1-5; no reliable D call. The CDR3 spans 14 residues. The germline CDR1 and CDR2 sequences are MNHEY and SMNVEV (reference sequence). The V end lost 2 bases, the J end lost 4 bases, and 9 bases lay between the germline ends. CDR3 in amino acids: CASSLNRDNQPQHF. As DNA, the CDR3 is TGTGCCAGCAGTTTAAACCGGGATAATCAGCCCCAGCATTTT.